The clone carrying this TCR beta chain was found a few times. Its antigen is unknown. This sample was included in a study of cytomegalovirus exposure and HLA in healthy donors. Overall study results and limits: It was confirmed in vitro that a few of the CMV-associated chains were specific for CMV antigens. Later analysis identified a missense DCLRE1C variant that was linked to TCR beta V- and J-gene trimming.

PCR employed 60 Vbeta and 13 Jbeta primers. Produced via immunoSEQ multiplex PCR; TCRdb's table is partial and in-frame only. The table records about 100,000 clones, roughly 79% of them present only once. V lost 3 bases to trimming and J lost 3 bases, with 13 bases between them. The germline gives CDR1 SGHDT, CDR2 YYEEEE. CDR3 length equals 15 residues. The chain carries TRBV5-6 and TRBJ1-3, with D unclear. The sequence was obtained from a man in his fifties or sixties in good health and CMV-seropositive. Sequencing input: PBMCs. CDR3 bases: TGTGCCAGCAGCTGGGATGTCGGGGTTGGAAACACCATATATTTT. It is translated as CASSWDVGVGNTIYF.